Included here is one T cell receptor (beta chain) sequence, with context. As yet, its antigen is unknown. The repertoire was sequenced with immunoSEQ multiplex PCR; TCRdb's copy has only in-frame clones and lacks some. In the table there are about 100,000 clones, around 87% of which are singletons. The data are from a study of T cell responses to AZD1222 COVID-19 vaccine. CDR1 and CDR2 from the germline V gene are KGHSH and LQKENI. CDR3 length: 13 amino acids. V was shortened by 3 bases and J by 4 bases, with 9 bases between the two germline ends. General study findings and limits: Increases in Spike-specific TCR breadth and depth were seen after two AZD1222 doses. Baseline seropositivity characterized only six AZD1222 recipients. Researchers took repertoire samples only after the peak T cell response had come. Targeting of unmutated variant regions was reportedly seen in nearly half of spike-specific TCRs.

The sequence was collected from an adult in good health. Here the sequenced sample was peripheral blood, taken on day 0 of MenACWY control vaccination. J is TRBJ1-1 and V is TRBV18, with TRBD1 as a possible D gene (6 bases). DNA of the CDR3: TGTGCCAGCTCACCGAGGGGGGCCACTGAAGCTTTCTTT. As protein: CASSPRGATEAFF.